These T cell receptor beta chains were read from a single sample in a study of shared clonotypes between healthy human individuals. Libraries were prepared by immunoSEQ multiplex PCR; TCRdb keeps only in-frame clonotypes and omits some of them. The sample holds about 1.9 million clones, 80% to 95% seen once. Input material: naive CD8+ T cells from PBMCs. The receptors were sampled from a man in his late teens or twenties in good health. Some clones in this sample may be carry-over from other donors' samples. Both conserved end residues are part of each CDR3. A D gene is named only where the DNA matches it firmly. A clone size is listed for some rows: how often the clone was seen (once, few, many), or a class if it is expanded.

cdr3_aa: CASSQRTSGTLTEQYF; cdr3_nt: TGCGCCAGCAGCCAGAGGACTAGCGGGACTTTAACCGAGCAGTACTTC; d_call: TRBD2; clone_size: .; j_call: TRBJ2-7; v_call: TRBV4-3
cdr3_aa: CASSDGRDNEQFF; cdr3_nt: TGTGCCAGCAGTGATGGGAGGGACAATGAGCAGTTCTTC; d_call: TRBD2; clone_size: .; j_call: TRBJ2-1; v_call: TRBV6-1
cdr3_aa: CASSEGAGRSYEQYF; cdr3_nt: TGTGCCAGCAGTGAAGGGGCAGGACGATCCTACGAGCAGTACTTC; d_call: .; clone_size: .; j_call: TRBJ2-7; v_call: TRBV2
cdr3_aa: CASIKAGGSYNEQFF; cdr3_nt: TGTGCCAGCATTAAAGCGGGAGGGTCCTACAATGAGCAGTTCTTC; d_call: TRBD2; clone_size: .; j_call: TRBJ2-1; v_call: TRBV6-5
cdr3_aa: CASRLETGADTQYF; cdr3_nt: TGTGCCAGCAGACTCGAGACGGGGGCAGATACGCAGTATTTT; d_call: .; clone_size: .; j_call: TRBJ2-3; v_call: TRBV6-5
cdr3_aa: CASSLYRGITEAFF; cdr3_nt: TGTGCCAGCAGCCTTTACAGGGGGATTACTGAAGCTTTCTTT; d_call: TRBD1; clone_size: once; j_call: TRBJ1-1; v_call: TRBV7-9
cdr3_aa: CASSVGGAGPYNEQFF; cdr3_nt: TGTGCCAGCAGCGTAGGAGGGGCGGGACCCTACAATGAGCAGTTCTTC; d_call: .; clone_size: .; j_call: TRBJ2-1; v_call: TRBV9
cdr3_aa: CATRELAGNTGELFF; cdr3_nt: TGTGCCACGAGGGAACTAGCGGGCAACACCGGGGAGCTGTTTTTT; d_call: TRBD2; clone_size: once; j_call: TRBJ2-2; v_call: TRBV6-1
cdr3_aa: CASSLATRSSYEQYF; cdr3_nt: TGCGCCAGCAGCTTGGCGACACGGAGCTCCTACGAGCAGTACTTC; d_call: .; clone_size: .; j_call: TRBJ2-7; v_call: TRBV5-1
cdr3_aa: CASSFLRETVNEQFF; cdr3_nt: TGTGCCAGCAGCTTTTTACGGGAGACGGTAAATGAGCAGTTCTTC; d_call: .; clone_size: .; j_call: TRBJ2-1; v_call: TRBV5-4
cdr3_aa: CASSSPDKSSGRPADEQFF; cdr3_nt: TGTGCCAGCAGCTCTCCCGATAAGAGTAGCGGAAGGCCTGCGGATGAGCAGTTCTTC; d_call: .; clone_size: .; j_call: TRBJ2-1; v_call: TRBV7-9
cdr3_aa: CATSARYPRIGGRETQYF; cdr3_nt: TGTGCCACCAGCGCACGTTATCCAAGGATTGGGGGTCGGGAGACCCAGTACTTC; d_call: .; clone_size: .; j_call: TRBJ2-5; v_call: TRBV15
cdr3_aa: CAIKPGQGNEKLFF; cdr3_nt: TGTGCCATCAAACCGGGACAGGGTAATGAAAAACTGTTTTTT; d_call: TRBD1; clone_size: .; j_call: TRBJ1-4; v_call: TRBV10-3
cdr3_aa: CASSQVPSGSLHEQYF; cdr3_nt: TGTGCCAGCAGCCAAGTCCCTAGCGGGAGTTTGCACGAGCAGTACTTC; d_call: TRBD2; clone_size: .; j_call: TRBJ2-7; v_call: TRBV14
cdr3_aa: CASRKGQGAGETQYF; cdr3_nt: TGTGCCAGCAGAAAGGGACAGGGGGCGGGTGAGACCCAGTACTTC; d_call: TRBD1; clone_size: .; j_call: TRBJ2-5; v_call: TRBV6-1
cdr3_aa: CASSLDHGSDRTSYGYTF; cdr3_nt: TGTGCCAGCAGCTTAGATCATGGGTCGGACAGAACATCCTATGGCTACACCTTC; d_call: .; clone_size: .; j_call: TRBJ1-2; v_call: TRBV11-2
cdr3_aa: CASSLEKAGTTDNEQFF; cdr3_nt: TGTGCCAGCAGCTTAGAAAAGGCGGGCACTACCGACAATGAGCAGTTCTTC; d_call: .; clone_size: .; j_call: TRBJ2-1; v_call: TRBV7-8
cdr3_aa: CAWRGGQGRRNTEAFF; cdr3_nt: TGTGCCTGGAGGGGGGGACAGGGGAGGAGGAACACTGAAGCTTTCTTT; d_call: TRBD1; clone_size: .; j_call: TRBJ1-1; v_call: TRBV30
cdr3_aa: CASSLTSWGQGSDTDTQYF; cdr3_nt: TGTGCCAGCAGCTTAACTAGCTGGGGACAGGGTTCAGATACAGATACGCAGTATTTT; d_call: TRBD1; clone_size: .; j_call: TRBJ2-3; v_call: TRBV7-9
cdr3_aa: CASSNPRQTKNIQYF; cdr3_nt: TGTGCCAGTAGCAATCCTCGGCAAACCAAAAACATTCAGTACTTC; d_call: .; clone_size: .; j_call: TRBJ2-4; v_call: TRBV19
cdr3_aa: CASSLARDYEQYF; cdr3_nt: TGCGCCAGCAGCTTGGCTCGGGATTACGAGCAGTACTTC; d_call: .; clone_size: .; j_call: TRBJ2-7; v_call: TRBV5-1
cdr3_aa: CASSSLVLAGELFF; cdr3_nt: TGTGCCAGCAGTTCGCTAGTGTTGGCCGGGGAGCTGTTTTTT; d_call: .; clone_size: .; j_call: TRBJ2-2; v_call: TRBV7-9
cdr3_aa: CASSVGRNEQFF; cdr3_nt: TGTGCCAGCAGCGTAGGCCGCAATGAGCAGTTCTTC; d_call: .; clone_size: .; j_call: TRBJ2-1; v_call: TRBV9
cdr3_aa: CASRGGTEQFF; cdr3_nt: TGCGCCAGCAGGGGCGGGACAGAGCAGTTCTTC; d_call: .; clone_size: .; j_call: TRBJ2-1; v_call: TRBV5-1
cdr3_aa: CAWSGVLRGPDTQYF; cdr3_nt: TGTGCCTGGAGTGGGGTACTACGAGGTCCAGATACGCAGTATTTT; d_call: .; clone_size: .; j_call: TRBJ2-3; v_call: TRBV30
cdr3_aa: CASSYSDGSSYEQYF; cdr3_nt: TGTGCCAGCAGTTACTCGGACGGTAGCTCCTACGAGCAGTACTTC; d_call: .; clone_size: .; j_call: TRBJ2-7; v_call: TRBV6-5